This is a list of T cell receptor beta chains from one sample in a study of blood T cell repertoires in COVID-19. Only in-frame clones appear in the TCRdb table, and some are missing; sequencing was by immunoSEQ multiplex PCR. The sample carries 40,000 to 45,000 clones, approximately 79% recorded once. Sequences were obtained from peripheral blood. The receptors were sampled from a woman of 80 years or more with acute or convalescent COVID-19. The CDR3 runs from the conserved cysteine through the conserved F or W. D genes are given only for firm matches. Expanded clones are given a class, and other clones once, few, many or no size at all.

clone size,D gene,J gene,V gene,CDR3 protein,CDR3 DNA
NA,TRBD2,TRBJ2-7,TRBV5-1,CASSWGGASGMYEQYF,TGCGCCAGCAGCTGGGGAGGGGCTAGCGGCATGTACGAGCAGTACTTC
NA,NA,TRBJ2-7,TRBV9,CASSPGLSQGEQYF,TGTGCCAGCAGCCCGGGACTATCCCAGGGGGAGCAGTACTTC
NA,NA,TRBJ2-7,TRBV11-2,CASSGVEQYF,TGTGCCAGCAGCGGAGTCGAGCAGTACTTC
NA,TRBD1,TRBJ2-7,TRBV16,CASSRTGSYEQYF,TGTGCCAGCAGTCGGACAGGGAGCTACGAGCAGTACTTC
once,TRBD1,TRBJ1-2,TRBV6-6,CASSYSTIQGAGGYTF,TGTGCCAGCAGTTACTCAACTATTCAGGGGGCTGGGGGCTACACCTTC
NA,TRBD1,TRBJ1-2,TRBV2,CASSEGPGQGFAYGYTF,TGTGCCAGCAGTGAGGGCCCGGGACAGGGTTTTGCCTATGGCTACACCTTC
NA,NA,TRBJ2-5,TRBV18,CASSPPSGEETQYF,TGTGCCAGCTCACCACCTTCGGGAGAGGAGACCCAGTACTTC
NA,NA,TRBJ1-1,TRBV20-1,CSASPGLMNTEAFF,TGCAGTGCTAGTCCAGGACTGATGAACACTGAAGCTTTCTTT
few,TRBD1,TRBJ1-1,TRBV9,CASSVGGQGLNTEAFF,TGTGCCAGCAGCGTAGGGGGACAGGGGTTAAACACTGAAGCTTTCTTT
NA,TRBD1,TRBJ2-1,TRBV5-6,CASQGADNEQFF,TGTGCCAGCCAGGGGGCGGACAATGAGCAGTTCTTC
NA,NA,TRBJ1-1,TRBV7-3,CASSLKGGAGTEAFF,TGTGCCAGCAGCTTAAAGGGAGGGGCGGGCACTGAAGCTTTCTTT
once,NA,TRBJ1-3,TRBV6-6,CASTLTGGFGNTIYF,TGTGCCAGCACCCTAACGGGAGGGTTCGGAAACACCATATATTTT
NA,NA,TRBJ2-2,TRBV5-4,CASSLPAGELFF,TGTGCCAGCAGCCTGCCGGCCGGGGAGCTGTTTTTT
NA,TRBD2,TRBJ2-2,TRBV7-3,CASRRQAGETGELFF,TGTGCCAGCAGACGTCAAGCGGGAGAGACCGGGGAGCTGTTTTTT
NA,TRBD1,TRBJ1-2,TRBV30,CAWSSTGDGYTF,TGTGCCTGGAGTAGCACAGGGGATGGCTACACCTTC
NA,TRBD1,TRBJ1-1,TRBV6-2/TRBV6-3,CASSYLDRVTEAFF,TGTGCCAGCAGTTACCTAGACAGGGTCACTGAAGCTTTCTTT
once,NA,TRBJ2-7,TRBV21-1,CASSPGGLGQYF,TGTGCCAGCAGCCCGGGGGGTCTGGGGCAGTACTTC
NA,TRBD1,TRBJ1-5,TRBV6-1,CASSELGQRNQPQHF,TGTGCCAGCAGTGAACTGGGACAGCGCAATCAGCCCCAGCATTTT